Below, 26 T cell receptor beta chains from the same sample are listed, as sequenced in a study of regulatory T cells in long-lasting Graves disease. Time point specified: persistent/refractory GD, antithyroid drugs over 5 years with positive TRAb. TCR sequences were obtained from RNA taken from PBMCs. The TCR beta library used iRepertoire HTBI primers with Arm-PCR amplification of CDR3. TCRdb itself ran the multiplex PCR reads through MiXCR, one entry per CDR3 protein. Of approximately 290,000 distinct CDR3 sequences in the sample, 22% are singletons; the top ten hold 56%. Sample: peripheral blood mononuclear cells (PBMCs), taken when the disease was refractory, from a patient treated with antithyroid drugs. These receptors originate from a female donor with Graves disease.

This clonotype came up many times. The chain uses TRBV5-6 and TRBJ1-1; D remains unclear. Between the trimmed V and J ends, which lost 2 bases and 7 bases, there was a span of 15 bases. Germline CDR1 reads SGHDT; CDR2 reads YYEEEE. CDR3 size: 14 residues. CDR3 protein: CASSLAGGLLEAFF. CDR3 DNA: TGTGCCAGCAGCTTAGCAGGCGGACTCCTTGAAGCTTTCTTT.

This chain connects TRBV20-1 to TRBJ2-7, with 8 bases identical to TRBD2. The CDR3 is 16 amino acids. The germline V gene encodes CDR1 DFQATT and CDR2 SNEGSKA (reference sequence). Trimming at V came to 6 bases and at J to 4 bases, leaving 17 bases not matched to a gene. This CDR3 is CSAPPPRSGSIYEQYF. CDR3 nucleotide sequence: TGCAGTGCCCCACCCCCTAGGAGCGGGAGTATTTACGAGCAGTACTTC.

This chain links TRBV28 with TRBJ2-2, with a weak D call TRBD2 (6 bases). The CDR3 is 15 residues long. The V and J ends lost 2 bases and 5 bases respectively, with 12 bases between them. From germline, CDR1 is MDHEN and CDR2 SYDVKM. In DNA form, the CDR3 reads TGTGCCAGCAGTTTAACGGGAGTAAAAACCGGGGAGCTGTTTTTT. It specifies CASSLTGVKTGELFF.

The CDR3 reads CASSPDRNEQYF. CDR3 DNA: TGTGCCAGCAGCCCCGACAGGAACGAGCAGTACTTC. The chain has TRBV6-1 and TRBJ2-7; tentative D call: TRBD1 (6 bases). CDR3 length: 12 residues. Trimming cost V 6 bases and J 5 bases, with 11 bases left between them. Germline loops: CDR1 MNHNS, CDR2 SASEGT.

As to this clonotype: This may be a read error, as it is one base from a much larger clone. The rearrangement links TRBV7-2 to TRBJ2-6; D remains ambiguous. CDR1 and CDR2 from the germline V gene are SGHTA and FQGNSA. V lost 4 bases to trimming and J lost 2 bases, with 15 bases between them. This CDR3 comprises 17 residues. For the CDR3, the DNA is TGTGCCAGCAGCTCCGGACCTTCCGCCCCTGGGGCCAACGTCCTGACTTTC. Translating it yields CASSSGPSAPGANVLTF.

V is TRBV29-1 and J is TRBJ2-1; the match to TRBD2 covers 7 bases. This CDR3 is built from 14 residues. CDR1 and CDR2 (germline): SQVTM, ANQGSEA. Trimming removed 7 bases from V and 3 bases from J; junction bases left unmatched: 9. The CDR3, as DNA: TGCAGCGCCCATCGCCGGGACTACTACAATGAGCAGTTCTTC. It codes for CSAHRRDYYNEQFF.

At least ten counts were recorded for this clonotype. This chain links TRBV28 with TRBJ1-1, with D possibly TRBD1 on 6 matching bases. This CDR3 has 17 residues. Germline lookup yields CDR1 MDHEN and CDR2 SYDVKM. V was pared by 2 bases and J by 1 base, with 17 bases between. The CDR3 region is CASSLRGIGETNTEAFF. The DNA for the CDR3 is TGTGCCAGCAGTTTAAGGGGGATCGGGGAAACGAACACTGAAGCTTTCTTT.

This clonotype has more than one count but fewer than ten. The gene calls are TRBV13 and TRBJ1-5; D call uncertain. The germline V and J ends were trimmed by 3 bases and 6 bases, with 12 bases remaining between them. Germline CDR1 is PRHDT and CDR2 is FYEKMQ (reference sequence). The CDR3 is 14 residues long. DNA of the CDR3: TGTGCCAGCAGCTTTAACGGGAGAGGTCAGCCCCAGCATTTT. Translated, it gives CASSFNGRGQPQHF.

This clonotype was found many times. The chain couples TRBV15 to TRBJ2-6; the match to TRBD2 covers 10 bases. The CDR3 runs to 18 residues. From germline, CDR1 is LNHNV and CDR2 YYDKDF (reference sequence). With V trimmed by 3 bases and J by 0 bases, 5 bases remained unmatched. The CDR3 loop reads CATSSSGLAVSGANVLTF. The CDR3 DNA follows: TGTGCCACCAGCAGTTCCGGACTAGCGGTCTCTGGGGCCAACGTCCTGACTTTC.

Many counts were recorded for this clonotype. The chain recombines TRBV20-1 with TRBJ1-2, with 8 bases fitting TRBD1. The V and J ends lost 0 bases and 7 bases, in that order; junction bases with no gene match: 10. The length of the CDR3 is 15 residues. Germline values: CDR1 DFQATT, CDR2 SNEGSKA (reference sequence). The CDR3 loop reads CSARDPQGARSGYTF. CDR3 DNA sequence: TGCAGTGCTAGAGATCCCCAGGGGGCGCGGAGTGGCTACACCTTC.

Only a few counts were recorded for this clonotype. This sequence joins TRBV20-1 and TRBJ2-7, with D possibly being TRBD1 (6 bases). This CDR3 is 12 amino acids long. Germline V lookup: CDR1 DFQATT, CDR2 SNEGSKA (reference sequence). V gave up 6 bases and J gave up 6 bases, with 15 bases separating them. CDR3 in DNA: TGCAGTGCACATCACACAGGGTTCGAGCAGTACTTC. Protein product: CSAHHTGFEQYF.

The chain carries TRBV20-1 and TRBJ2-7; 7 bases are a match to TRBD2. The CDR3 contains 15 residues. J gave up 2 bases and V 4 bases, and 11 bases lay outside the gene matches. Germline V lookup: CDR1 DFQATT, CDR2 SNEGSKA (reference sequence). The CDR3: CSATVAGETTYEQYF. CDR3 bases: TGCAGTGCTACAGTAGCGGGCGAAACCACCTACGAGCAGTACTTC.

This clonotype was detected ten times or more. The chain employs TRBV12-3 or TRBV12-4 and TRBJ2-7; D is uncertain. V was clipped by 0 bases and J by 4 bases, with 7 bases between them. The CDR3 runs 13 residues. CDR3 DNA sequence: TGTGCCAGCAGTTTAGCAGACCCATACGAGCAGTACTTC. Protein product: CASSLADPYEQYF.

The V call is TRBV4-1, the J call TRBJ2-7; D remains unclear. The CDR3 is 16 amino acids. Trimming removed 0 bases from V and 0 bases from J, with 12 bases in between. Germline CDR1 MGHRA, CDR2 YSYEKL. The CDR3 sequence: CASSQDVSSVSYEQYF. Here the CDR3 DNA reads TGCGCCAGCAGCCAAGATGTCAGTTCCGTCTCCTACGAGCAGTACTTC.

This clonotype came up many times. CDR3 loop: CASSSVWTGDTGELFF. CDR3 sequence (DNA): TGTGCCAGCAGTTCCGTCTGGACAGGAGACACCGGGGAGCTGTTTTTT. V usage is TRBV28 and J usage is TRBJ2-2; 7 bases agree with TRBD1. Per the germline V gene, CDR1 is MDHEN and CDR2 is SYDVKM. V lost 4 bases and J lost 3; bases outside the gene matches: 8. This CDR3 contains 16 residues.

The rearrangement joins TRBV20-1 to TRBJ2-4; D possibly corresponds to TRBD2 (6 bases). V lost 3 bases to trimming and J lost 6 bases, with 15 bases between them. Germline-derived CDR1 and CDR2 are DFQATT and SNEGSKA (reference sequence). The CDR3 runs 14 residues. CDR3 amino acids: CSARAEGLGNIQYF. As DNA, the CDR3 is TGCAGTGCTAGGGCGGAGGGGCTTGGAAACATTCAGTACTTC.

This clonotype showed up many times. The chain has TRBV29-1 and TRBJ1-1, with D hard to call. V lost 7 bases, J lost 0 bases, and 12 bases lay in between. CDR1 and CDR2 from the germline V gene are SQVTM and ANQGSEA. This CDR3 contains 13 residues. Here the CDR3 DNA reads TGCAGCGCCACGGATGACATGAACACTGAAGCTTTCTTT. Its protein is CSATDDMNTEAFF.

In this sample, this clonotype turned up many times. The genes are TRBV28 and TRBJ2-7; D is undetermined. CDR1 is MDHEN and CDR2 is SYDVKM in the germline V gene. V lost 6 bases and J lost 3, with 12 bases in between. The CDR3 has 13 amino acids. For the CDR3, the DNA is TGTGCCAGCAGGCCCGGTAGGAACTACGAGCAGTACTTC. Its protein is CASRPGRNYEQYF.

The chain links TRBV6-5 to TRBJ1-5; D unresolved. CDR3 length: 15 amino acids. Germline assignment: CDR1 MNHEY and CDR2 SVGAGI. Trimming removed 4 bases from V and 3 bases from J, with 13 bases in between. The CDR3 is CASSSSNTDNQPQHF. The CDR3 DNA reads TGTGCCAGCAGTTCCTCCAACACCGACAATCAGCCCCAGCATTTT.

This clonotype has more than one count but fewer than ten. The V gene is TRBV6-5, the J gene TRBJ2-3; 8 positions agree with TRBD2. Germline lookup yields CDR1 MNHEY and CDR2 SVGAGI. V lost 3 bases to trimming and J lost 3 bases; unmatched junction nucleotides: 14. The CDR3 is made up of 18 amino acids. In DNA form, the CDR3 reads TGTGCCAGCAGTTATCTTCTAGCGGGCAAGGCGGCAACAGATACGCAGTATTTT. As protein: CASSYLLAGKAATDTQYF.

This clonotype was found a few times. The chain couples TRBV27 to TRBJ1-1; tentative D call: TRBD1 (6 bases). This CDR3 comprises 14 residues. CDR1 and CDR2 from the germline V gene are MNHEY and SMNVEV (reference sequence). With 2 bases removed from V and 7 bases from J, the gap between germline ends came to 14 bases. The CDR3 protein is CASSLTGGAFEAFF. DNA of the CDR3: TGTGCCAGCAGTTTAACGGGGGGCGCGTTTGAAGCTTTCTTT.

J is TRBJ1-6 and V is TRBV6-2 or TRBV6-3; the D is unclear. The V gene lost 4 bases and the J gene lost 0 bases, with 16 bases spanning the gap. This CDR3 has 18 residues. Per the germline V gene, CDR1 is MNHEY and CDR2 is SVGEGT. The CDR3: CASSSDGGPSSYNSPLHF. CDR3 bases: TGTGCCAGCAGTTCGGACGGAGGACCCAGCTCCTATAATTCACCCCTCCACTTT.

The chain recombines TRBV7-9 with TRBJ1-3, with a weak D call TRBD1 (5 bases). CDR1 is SEHNR and CDR2 is FQNEAQ in the germline V gene (reference sequence). Trimming took 5 bases from V and 8 from J, leaving 22 bases between them. The CDR3 consists of 16 residues. CDR3 region: CASSPGGADPSDTIYF. DNA of the CDR3: TGTGCCAGCAGCCCCGGTGGGGCAGACCCATCTGACACCATATATTTT.

The table lists this clonotype with a few counts. The DNA for the CDR3 is TGTGCCATCAGTCAACACCCGGGGGGGTCGGGCTACGAGCAGTACTTC. Its protein is CAISQHPGGSGYEQYF. This chain uses TRBV10-3 with TRBJ2-7; 8 nucleotides match TRBD2. This CDR3 is built from 16 residues. Germline V gene lookup returns CDR1 ENHRY and CDR2 SYGVKD. The ends lost 5 bases at V and 3 bases at J; junction bases unmatched: 12.

This clonotype was seen only a few times. The chain links TRBV28 to TRBJ1-3; 8 bases are shared with TRBD1. CDR3 length equals 14 residues. The ends lost 3 bases at V and 5 bases at J; junction bases unmatched: 3. Germline values: CDR1 MDHEN, CDR2 SYDVKM. CDR3 sequence (DNA): TGTGCCAGCAGTTTGCAGGGGGCCAGAAACACCATATATTTT. This codes for CASSLQGARNTIYF.

This clonotype was recorded a few times. V and J are TRBV7-2 and TRBJ2-2, with D possibly TRBD1 on 5 matching bases. Looked up from germline, CDR1 is SGHTA and CDR2 is FQGNSA. The CDR3 is 17 amino acids. V was cut by 1 base and J by 4 bases, with 16 bases left in between. The CDR3 DNA is TGTGCCAGCAGCTTAGGGGGTGGGGCGGCCCTCACCGGGGAGCTGTTTTTT. Translation: CASSLGGGAALTGELFF.